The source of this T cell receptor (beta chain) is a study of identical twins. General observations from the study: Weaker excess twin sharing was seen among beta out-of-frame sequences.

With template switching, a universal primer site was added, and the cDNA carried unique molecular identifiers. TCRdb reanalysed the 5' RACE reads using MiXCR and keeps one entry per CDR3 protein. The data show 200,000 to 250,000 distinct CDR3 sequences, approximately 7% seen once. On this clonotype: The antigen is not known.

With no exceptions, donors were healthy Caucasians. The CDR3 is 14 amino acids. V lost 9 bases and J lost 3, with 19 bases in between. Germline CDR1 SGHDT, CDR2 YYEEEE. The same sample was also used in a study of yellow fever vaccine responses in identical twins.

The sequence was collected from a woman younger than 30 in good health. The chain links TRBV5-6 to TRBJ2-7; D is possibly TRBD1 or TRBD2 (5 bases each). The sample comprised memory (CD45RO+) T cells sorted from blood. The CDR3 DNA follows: TGTGCCATGAGCTCCGGGGCAGTCCGCTACGAGCAGTACTTC. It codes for CAMSSGAVRYEQYF.